A selection of T cell receptor beta chains follows, all from one sample in a study of T cell responses to AZD1222 COVID-19 vaccine. Sequenced by immunoSEQ multiplex PCR; TCRdb stores in-frame clones only, minus some. The table has 150,000 or so clones, around 85% seen once; the top ten hold 5.5% to 6%. The specimen comprised peripheral blood, sampled on day 0 of MenACWY control vaccination. Every receptor here comes from an adult in good health. CDR3s include the opening cysteine and the closing phenylalanine or tryptophan. D genes are given only for firm matches. Size is stated for part of the rows, as once, few or many counts, or as a class when the clone is expanded.

TRBJ1-1,TRBV6-4,.,.,TGTGCCAGCAGTGACTCCCGGGGCAGTGAAGCTTTCTTT,CASSDSRGSEAFF
TRBJ2-7,TRBV7-2,.,few,TGTGCCAGCAGCTTAGGCCCTCTGGGATCCTACGAGCAGTACTTC,CASSLGPLGSYEQYF
TRBJ2-2,TRBV21-1,.,.,TGTGCCAGCAGCAAAAACCCCCCCGGGGACACCGGGGAGCTGTTTTTT,CASSKNPPGDTGELFF
TRBJ1-2,TRBV5-1,.,.,TGCGCCAGCAGCAACAGGGATGACTATGGCTACACCTTC,CASSNRDDYGYTF
TRBJ1-3,TRBV9,TRBD1,.,TGTGCCAGCGGGGGACAGGGCTCTGGAAACACCATATATTTT,CASGGQGSGNTIYF
TRBJ1-3,TRBV9,TRBD1,.,TGTGCCAGCAGCGCCCTGGACAGGGTATCTGGAAACACCATATATTTT,CASSALDRVSGNTIYF
TRBJ2-2,TRBV6-1,.,.,TGTGCCAGCAGTGAACCACCTTGGGGCCACGGGGAGCTGTTTTTT,CASSEPPWGHGELFF
TRBJ2-6,TRBV4-1,.,once,TGCGCCAGCAGCTTCCGGGACGGGGGCTCGTGGGCCAACGTCCTGACTTTC,CASSFRDGGSWANVLTF
TRBJ1-2,TRBV5-4,.,.,TGTGCCAGCAGCTCCAACAGGGAAAATGGCTACACCTTC,CASSSNRENGYTF
TRBJ1-1,TRBV19,.,.,TGTGCCAGTAGTATGGACAGCCGGCGGGCTGAAGCTTTCTTT,CASSMDSRRAEAFF
TRBJ1-2,TRBV11-2,.,.,TGTGCCAGCAGCTTAGTTGAGTCTGGTTATGGCTACACCTTC,CASSLVESGYGYTF
TRBJ1-2,TRBV27,TRBD1,.,TGTGCCAGCAGTTTATCCCGGGACAGCTATGGCTACACCTTC,CASSLSRDSYGYTF
TRBJ2-7,TRBV27,TRBD2,once,TGTGCCAGCAGTTCGCCGAGGGAGGGGATACCCTCCTACGAGCAGTACTTC,CASSSPREGIPSYEQYF
TRBJ2-5,TRBV7-2,.,.,TGTGCCAGCAGCTTTAGGGGGGCGGAGACCCAGTACTTC,CASSFRGAETQYF
TRBJ2-2,TRBV7-2,.,.,TGTGCCAGCAGCTTATACAGGAGCCTCCTAACCTCGAACACCGGGGAGCTGTTTTTT,CASSLYRSLLTSNTGELFF
TRBJ1-1,TRBV2,.,.,TGTGCCAGCAGAAAGGAGCTGAACACTGAAGCTTTCTTT,CASRKELNTEAFF
TRBJ1-6,TRBV18,TRBD1,.,TGTGCCAGCTCACCACCATCACAGGGGAATTCACCCCTCCACTTT,CASSPPSQGNSPLHF
TRBJ2-3,TRBV9,.,.,TGTGCCAGCAGCCCCCCCGGGTTGGTCGCGACAGATACGCAGTATTTT,CASSPPGLVATDTQYF
TRBJ1-3,TRBV5-1,.,.,TGCGCCAGCCGAACGACAGCCTCTGGAAACACCATATATTTT,CASRTTASGNTIYF
TRBJ2-5,TRBV5-4,.,.,TGTGCCAGCAGCCCTCCGACAGAAGAGACCCAGTACTTC,CASSPPTEETQYF
TRBJ2-7,TRBV7-3,TRBD1,.,TGTGCCAGCAGCCCTGGGGGGACAGGGTCCTACGAGCAGTACTTC,CASSPGGTGSYEQYF
TRBJ1-1,TRBV6-5,.,.,TGTGCCAGCAGTTACTCTAGCAACGCGGGGCCGAGGCCTTTCTTT,CASSYSSNAGPRPFF
TRBJ2-5,TRBV15,.,.,TGTGCCACCAGCAGAGACAGGGCCCTACTGGAGACCCAGTACTTC,CATSRDRALLETQYF
TRBJ2-1,TRBV5-1,TRBD2,.,TGCGCCAGTCAGCCCACTAGCGGGGGTAGGAATGAGCAGTTCTTC,CASQPTSGGRNEQFF
TRBJ2-7,TRBV7-2,.,.,TGTGCCAGCAGCTTAGGGACAGCCTACGAGCAGTACTTC,CASSLGTAYEQYF
TRBJ2-5,TRBV2,.,.,TGTGCCAGCACCGAGACTTTTCATGGGGGCCAAGAGACCCAGTACTTC,CASTETFHGGQETQYF
TRBJ1-1,TRBV3-1/TRBV3-2,.,once,TGTGCCAGCAGCGTCCAGGGTTTTGACACTGAAGCTTTCTTT,CASSVQGFDTEAFF
TRBJ2-7,TRBV13,.,.,TGTGCCAGCAGGGACTCCTCCCAGGGAGTCGAGCAGTACTTC,CASRDSSQGVEQYF
TRBJ1-3,TRBV2,.,.,TGTGCCAGCAGTGAAGCGGGACTGGGGTCTGGAAACACCATATATTTT,CASSEAGLGSGNTIYF
TRBJ1-5,TRBV28,.,.,TGTGCCAGCAGTTCGGGGGCGCAGCCCCAGCATTTT,CASSSGAQPQHF
TRBJ1-1,TRBV29-1,.,.,TGCAGCGTTGAAGACAGCTCTTTGAACACTGAAGCTTTCTTT,CSVEDSSLNTEAFF
TRBJ1-4,TRBV7-9,.,.,TGTGCCAGCAGCCTATTTTCGACTAATGAAAAACTGTTTTTT,CASSLFSTNEKLFF
TRBJ1-5,TRBV2,.,.,TGTGCCAGCAGTGAGGGGGGCCAGCCCCAGCATTTT,CASSEGGQPQHF
TRBJ2-7,TRBV6-2/TRBV6-3,TRBD2,.,TGTGCCAGCAGTTACCCACCCCTTGATAGCGGGAGACGGAATCAGTACTTC,CASSYPPLDSGRRNQYF
TRBJ1-2,TRBV7-2,TRBD1,.,TGTGCCAGCAGCCTAAGCGCAGGGGGGCTAGGCTACACCTTC,CASSLSAGGLGYTF
TRBJ2-1,TRBV4-1,TRBD2,.,TGCGCCAGCAGCCCCCGCCTAGCGGGGGTTTACAATGAGCAGTTCTTC,CASSPRLAGVYNEQFF
TRBJ2-2,TRBV11-2,.,.,TGTGCCAGCAAGGGTCTAACCGGGGAGCTGTTTTTT,CASKGLTGELFF
TRBJ2-1,TRBV15,.,.,TGTGCCACCAGCAGCCTCCTCGACCGGGGGCGCATCTATGAGCAGTTCTTC,CATSSLLDRGRIYEQFF
TRBJ2-2,TRBV5-1,.,.,TGCGCCAGCAGCTTGAAACAGACGAACACCGGGGAGCTGTTTTTT,CASSLKQTNTGELFF
TRBJ2-5,TRBV3-1/TRBV3-2,TRBD2,.,TGTGCCAGCAGCGGTCGTTGGGCGGGAGGGATCGCGGAGACCCAGTACTTC,CASSGRWAGGIAETQYF
TRBJ1-5,TRBV2,.,once,TGTGCCAGCAGCAGCAGGGTCGATCAGCCCCAGCATTTT,CASSSRVDQPQHF
TRBJ1-1,TRBV5-5,.,.,TGTGCCAGCAGCTTGGTGGCGGGGACCACTGAAGCTTTCTTT,CASSLVAGTTEAFF
TRBJ2-5,TRBV19,.,.,TGTGCCAGTAGCGCGCCCGGGATGGTAGAGACCCAGTACTTC,CASSAPGMVETQYF
TRBJ2-7,TRBV29-1,.,once,TGCAGCGTTATTCCGGGACTCGGAGCCTACGAGCAGTACTTC,CSVIPGLGAYEQYF
TRBJ2-1,TRBV11-2,.,.,TGTGCCAGCAGCCAGCCCCCTGGAGGGTTCGGGACCGGGAATGAGCAGTTCTTC,CASSQPPGGFGTGNEQFF
TRBJ1-6,TRBV6-5,.,few,TGTGCCAGCAGTTACAGGCAGGGGAAAAATTCACCCCTCCACTTT,CASSYRQGKNSPLHF
TRBJ1-6,TRBV7-8,.,.,TGTGCCAGCAGCTTTCAGGGGCGAGGCCAAGGACCCCTCCACTTT,CASSFQGRGQGPLHF
TRBJ2-7,TRBV4-3,TRBD2,.,TGCGCCAGCAGCCAAGCCGGGGCGGGGGGATACTACGAGCAGTACTTC,CASSQAGAGGYYEQYF
TRBJ2-7,TRBV24-1,.,.,TGTGCCACCAGCGGGAGCCCCTCCTACGAGCAGTACTTC,CATSGSPSYEQYF
TRBJ2-1,TRBV30,.,once,TGTGCCTGGAGTGTAGACGTTTTGACCTACAATGAGCAGTTCTTC,CAWSVDVLTYNEQFF